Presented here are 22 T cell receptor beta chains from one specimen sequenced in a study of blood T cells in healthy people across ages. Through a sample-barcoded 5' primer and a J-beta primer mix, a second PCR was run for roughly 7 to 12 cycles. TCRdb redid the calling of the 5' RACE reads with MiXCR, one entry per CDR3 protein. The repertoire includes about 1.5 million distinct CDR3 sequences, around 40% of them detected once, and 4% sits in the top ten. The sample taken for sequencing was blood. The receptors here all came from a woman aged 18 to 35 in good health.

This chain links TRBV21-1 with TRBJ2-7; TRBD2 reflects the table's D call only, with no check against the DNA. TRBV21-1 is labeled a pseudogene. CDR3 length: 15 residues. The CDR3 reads CASSSTGKPLYEQYF. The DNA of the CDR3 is TGTGCCAGCAGCAGTACGGGAAAGCCCCTCTACGAGCAGTACTTC.

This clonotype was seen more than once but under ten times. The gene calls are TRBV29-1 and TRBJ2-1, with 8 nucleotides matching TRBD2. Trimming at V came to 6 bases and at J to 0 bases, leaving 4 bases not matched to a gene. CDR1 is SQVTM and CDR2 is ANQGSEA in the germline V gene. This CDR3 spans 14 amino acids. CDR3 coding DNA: TGCAGCGTAGAGCGGGAGAGCTCCTACAATGAGCAGTTCTTC. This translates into CSVERESSYNEQFF.

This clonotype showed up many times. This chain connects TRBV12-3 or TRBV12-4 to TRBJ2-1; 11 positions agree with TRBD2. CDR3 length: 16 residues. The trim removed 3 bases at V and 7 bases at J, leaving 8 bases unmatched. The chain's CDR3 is CASSFQLAGGLNEQFF. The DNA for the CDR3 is TGTGCCAGCAGTTTCCAGCTAGCGGGAGGTCTGAATGAGCAGTTCTTC.

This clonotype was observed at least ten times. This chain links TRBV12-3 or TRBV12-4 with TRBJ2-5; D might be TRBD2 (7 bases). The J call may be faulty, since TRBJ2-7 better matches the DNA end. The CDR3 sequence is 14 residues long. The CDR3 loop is CASSSSRGGGEQYF. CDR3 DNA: TGTGCCAGCAGTTCCTCAAGAGGGGGGGGCGAGCAGTACTTC.

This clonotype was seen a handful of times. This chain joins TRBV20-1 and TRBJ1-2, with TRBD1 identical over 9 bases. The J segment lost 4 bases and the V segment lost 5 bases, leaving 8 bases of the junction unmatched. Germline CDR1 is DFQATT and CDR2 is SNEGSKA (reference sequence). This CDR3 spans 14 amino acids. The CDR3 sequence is CSARSDRGGYGYTF. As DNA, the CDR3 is TGCAGTGCTCGATCGGACAGGGGAGGCTATGGCTACACCTTC.

The CDR3 spells CASSPSGLGLYEQFF. In nucleotides, the CDR3 is TGTGCCAGCTCCCCTTCAGGACTAGGCCTCTACGAGCAGTTCTTC. The chain has TRBV18 and TRBJ2-1; 7 bases agree with TRBD2. Trimming at V came to 6 bases and at J to 10 bases, leaving 15 bases not matched to a gene. This CDR3 is built from 15 residues. CDR1 is KGHSH and CDR2 is LQKENI in the germline V gene.

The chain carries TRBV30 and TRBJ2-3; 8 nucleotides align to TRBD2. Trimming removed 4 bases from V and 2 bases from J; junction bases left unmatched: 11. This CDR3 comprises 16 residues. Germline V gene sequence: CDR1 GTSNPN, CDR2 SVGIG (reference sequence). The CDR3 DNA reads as TGTGCCTGGACGGTCGGGGTTAGCGGGGCCACAGATACGCAGTATTTT. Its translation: CAWTVGVSGATDTQYF.

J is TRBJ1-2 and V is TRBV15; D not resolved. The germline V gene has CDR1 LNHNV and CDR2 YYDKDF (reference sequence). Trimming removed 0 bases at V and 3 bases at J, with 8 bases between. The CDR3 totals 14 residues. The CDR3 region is CATSRDRTDYGYTF. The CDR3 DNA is TGTGCCACCAGCAGAGATAGGACGGACTATGGCTACACCTTC. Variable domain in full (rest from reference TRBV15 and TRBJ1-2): DAMVIQNPRYQVTQFGKPVTLSCSQTLNHNVMYWYQQKSSQAPKLLFHYYDKDFNNEADTPDNFQSRRPNTSFCFLDIRSPGLGDTAMYLCATSRDRTDYGYTFGSGTRLTVV.

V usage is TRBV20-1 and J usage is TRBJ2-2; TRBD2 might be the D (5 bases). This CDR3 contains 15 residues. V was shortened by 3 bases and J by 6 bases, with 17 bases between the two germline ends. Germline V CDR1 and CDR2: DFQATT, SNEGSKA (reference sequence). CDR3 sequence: CSAREAGTMSGELFF. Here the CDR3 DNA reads TGCAGTGCTAGGGAGGCAGGAACAATGTCCGGGGAGCTGTTTTTT.

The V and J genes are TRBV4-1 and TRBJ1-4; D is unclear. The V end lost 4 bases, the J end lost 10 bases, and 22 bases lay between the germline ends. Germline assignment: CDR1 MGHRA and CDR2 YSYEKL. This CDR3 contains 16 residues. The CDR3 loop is CASSLLPNGVLGKLFF. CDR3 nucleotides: TGCGCCAGCAGCCTACTTCCTAACGGGGTCCTGGGAAAACTGTTTTTT.

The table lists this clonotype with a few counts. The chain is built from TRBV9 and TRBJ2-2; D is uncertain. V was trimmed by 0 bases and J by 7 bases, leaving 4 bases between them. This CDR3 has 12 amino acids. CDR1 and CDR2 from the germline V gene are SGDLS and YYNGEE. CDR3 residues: CASSVVGGELFF. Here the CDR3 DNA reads TGTGCCAGCAGCGTAGTGGGCGGGGAGCTGTTTTTT.

This CDR3 reads CASSFDRLHGGYTF. The DNA of the CDR3 is TGTGCCAGCAGCTTCGACAGGCTCCATGGTGGCTACACCTTC. The V gene is TRBV7-2, the J gene TRBJ1-2; D may be TRBD1 (6 bases). Per germline, CDR1 SGHTA and CDR2 FQGNSA. The CDR3 extends over 14 amino acids. V was cut by 3 bases and J by 7 bases, with 15 bases left in between.

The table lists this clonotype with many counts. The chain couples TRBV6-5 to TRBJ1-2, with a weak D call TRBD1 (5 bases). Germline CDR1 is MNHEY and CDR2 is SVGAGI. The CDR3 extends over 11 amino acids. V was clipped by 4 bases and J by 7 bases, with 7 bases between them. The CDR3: CASSSTGGYTF. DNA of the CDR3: TGTGCCAGCAGTTCCACAGGTGGCTACACCTTC.

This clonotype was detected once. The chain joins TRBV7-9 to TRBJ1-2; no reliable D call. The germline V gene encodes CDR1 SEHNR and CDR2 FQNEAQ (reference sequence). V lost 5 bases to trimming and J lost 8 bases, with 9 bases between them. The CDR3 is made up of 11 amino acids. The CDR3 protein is CASSINRGYTF. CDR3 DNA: TGTGCCAGCAGCATAAATAGAGGCTACACCTTC.

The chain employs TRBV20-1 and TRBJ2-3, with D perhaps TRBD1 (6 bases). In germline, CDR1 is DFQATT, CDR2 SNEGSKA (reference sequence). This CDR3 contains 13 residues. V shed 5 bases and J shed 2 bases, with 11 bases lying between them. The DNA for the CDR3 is TGCAGTGCTGACGACAGGTTCACAGATACGCAGTATTTT. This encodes CSADDRFTDTQYF.

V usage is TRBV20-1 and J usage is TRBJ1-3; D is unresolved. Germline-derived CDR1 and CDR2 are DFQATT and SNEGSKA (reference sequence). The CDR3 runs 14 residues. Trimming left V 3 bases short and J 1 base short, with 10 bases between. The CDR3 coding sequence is TGCAGTGCTAGTAAGGGTTTATCTGGAAACACCATATATTTT. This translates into CSASKGLSGNTIYF.

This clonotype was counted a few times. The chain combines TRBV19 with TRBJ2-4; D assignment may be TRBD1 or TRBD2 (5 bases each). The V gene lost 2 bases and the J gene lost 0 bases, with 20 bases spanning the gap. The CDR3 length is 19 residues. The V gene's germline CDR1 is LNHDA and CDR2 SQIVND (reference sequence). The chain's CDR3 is CASSISRRDGMLAKNIQYF. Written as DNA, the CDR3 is TGTGCCAGTAGTATAAGTCGCAGGGACGGGATGCTAGCCAAAAACATTCAGTACTTC.

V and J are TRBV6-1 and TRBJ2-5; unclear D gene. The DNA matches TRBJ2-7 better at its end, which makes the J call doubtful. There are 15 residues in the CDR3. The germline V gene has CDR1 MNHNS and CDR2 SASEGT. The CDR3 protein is CASSALYATVYEQYF. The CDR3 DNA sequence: TGTGCCAGCAGTGCCCTCTACGCGACGGTCTACGAGCAGTACTTC.

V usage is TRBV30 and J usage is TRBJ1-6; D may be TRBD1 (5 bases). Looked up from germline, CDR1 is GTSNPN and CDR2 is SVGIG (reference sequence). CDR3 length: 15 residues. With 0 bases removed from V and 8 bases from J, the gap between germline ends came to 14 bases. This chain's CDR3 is CAWSVTRGSYSPLHF. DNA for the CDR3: TGTGCCTGGAGTGTTACGCGGGGGTCTTATTCACCCCTCCACTTT.

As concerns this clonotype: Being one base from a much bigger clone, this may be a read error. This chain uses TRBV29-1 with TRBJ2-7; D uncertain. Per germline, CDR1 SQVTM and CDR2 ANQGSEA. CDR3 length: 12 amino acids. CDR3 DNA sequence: TGCGGCGTTGTCGGTCCCTCCTACGAGCAGTACTTC. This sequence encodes CGVVGPSYEQYF.

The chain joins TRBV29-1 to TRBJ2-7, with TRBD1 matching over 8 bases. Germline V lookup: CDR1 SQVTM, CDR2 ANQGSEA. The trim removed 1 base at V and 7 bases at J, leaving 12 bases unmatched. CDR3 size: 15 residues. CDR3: CSVEGNRGFDNEQYF. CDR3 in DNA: TGCAGCGTTGAAGGTAACAGGGGGTTCGACAATGAGCAGTACTTC.

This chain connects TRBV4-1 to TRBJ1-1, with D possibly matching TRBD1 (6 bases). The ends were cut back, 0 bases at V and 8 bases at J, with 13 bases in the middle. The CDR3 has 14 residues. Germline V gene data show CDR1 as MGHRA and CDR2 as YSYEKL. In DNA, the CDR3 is TGCGCCAGCAGCCAAGATCTGGGGGGCGGAGAAGCTTTCTTT. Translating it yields CASSQDLGGGEAFF.